The 30 T cell receptor beta chains in this list originate from one sample, sequenced in a study of cytomegalovirus exposure and HLA in healthy donors. The primer mix had 60 Vbeta and 13 Jbeta primers. Sequenced by immunoSEQ multiplex PCR; TCRdb stores in-frame clones only, minus some. The sample gives around 160,000 clones, approximately 73% of which show up once; 1.5% to 2% is in the top ten. Sequencing was performed on PBMCs. Every receptor here comes from a woman aged 18-29 years in good health and CMV-seronegative.

The chain links TRBV2 to TRBJ1-6; D unresolved. Germline V CDR1 and CDR2: SNHLY, FYNNEI. V lost 9 bases and J 0 bases, leaving 15 bases between the germline ends. The length of the CDR3 is 16 residues. This chain's CDR3 is CASTLEASSYNSPLHF. The CDR3 DNA sequence: TGTGCCAGTACCCTCGAGGCGAGCTCCTATAATTCACCCCTCCACTTT.

This chain uses TRBV5-4 with TRBJ2-5; D assignment may be TRBD1 or TRBD2 (6 bases each). The CDR3 is made up of 14 amino acids. Between the trimmed V and J ends, which lost 4 bases and 5 bases, there was a span of 15 bases. The germline V gene has CDR1 SGHNT and CDR2 YYREEE (reference sequence). Written as DNA, the CDR3 is TGTGCCAGCAGCATGGAGGGGGTAAGGGAGACCCAGTACTTC. Translated, it gives CASSMEGVRETQYF.

V gene TRBV4-3 combines with J gene TRBJ2-5; perhaps TRBD2 as D (7 bases). The V gene lost 3 bases and the J gene lost 5 bases, with 16 bases spanning the gap. Germline CDR1 and CDR2: LGHNA and YSLEER. The CDR3 loop spans 15 amino acids. CDR3 nucleotide sequence: TGCGCCAGCAGCCACTTACACGGGGGGCGGGAGACCCAGTACTTC. Translated, it gives CASSHLHGGRETQYF.

The V and J genes are TRBV27 and TRBJ2-1; D gene ambiguous. The CDR3 spans 14 residues. Germline CDR1 MNHEY, CDR2 SMNVEV (reference sequence). V lost 4 bases, J lost 3 bases, and 10 bases lay in between. The CDR3: CASSSTEFYNEQFF. The CDR3 DNA sequence: TGTGCCAGCAGTTCAACAGAGTTCTACAATGAGCAGTTCTTC.

This sequence joins TRBV6-5 and TRBJ1-2; weak D call: TRBD1 (6 bases). V lost 6 bases, J lost 5 bases, and 19 bases lay in between. This CDR3 region has 15 residues. The germline V gene encodes CDR1 MNHEY and CDR2 SVGAGI. This CDR3 reads CASSLDGTPIYGYTF. The CDR3 DNA reads as TGTGCCAGCAGCTTAGATGGGACACCTATATATGGCTACACCTTC.

The rearrangement joins TRBV6-1 to TRBJ1-2, with D unclear. Trimming took 7 bases from V and 2 from J, leaving 17 bases between them. The CDR3 spans 15 residues. Per germline, CDR1 MNHNS and CDR2 SASEGT. CDR3 loop: CASNRDLLGNYGYTF. CDR3 in DNA: TGTGCCAGCAACCGAGACTTGCTCGGGAACTATGGCTACACCTTC.

Concerning this clone: Other DNA sequences within the sample encode an identical CDR3. The chain links TRBV7-2 to TRBJ2-3; D possibly corresponds to TRBD2 (5 bases). V gave up 5 bases and J gave up 6 bases, with 9 bases separating them. Per germline, CDR1 SGHTA and CDR2 FQGNSA. The CDR3 runs 12 residues. The CDR3 is CASSLTGDTQYF. CDR3 nucleotide sequence: TGTGCCAGCAGCCTGACGGGGGATACGCAGTATTTT.

The V and J genes are TRBV15 and TRBJ1-4; a possible D gene is TRBD1 (5 bases). This CDR3 region has 13 residues. CDR1 and CDR2 (germline): LNHNV, YYDKDF (reference sequence). V lost 3 bases to trimming and J lost 5 bases, with 7 bases between them. Here the CDR3 DNA reads TGTGCCACCAGCAGTCGACAGAATGAAAAACTGTTTTTT. Translating gives CATSSRQNEKLFF. Combining the CDR3 with reference TRBV15 and TRBJ1-4 gives the whole variable domain DAMVIQNPRYQVTQFGKPVTLSCSQTLNHNVMYWYQQKSSQAPKLLFHYYDKDFNNEADTPDNFQSRRPNTSFCFLDIRSPGLGDTAMYLCATSSRQNEKLFFGSGTQLSVL.

This chain links TRBV6-1 with TRBJ2-1; D is undetermined. Trimming shortened V by 5 bases and J by 8 bases, and 7 bases separated the two germline ends. This CDR3 contains 11 residues. Per germline, CDR1 MNHNS and CDR2 SASEGT. This CDR3 reads CASSLPHEQFF. In DNA, the CDR3 is TGTGCCAGCAGTCTCCCCCATGAGCAGTTCTTC.

The chain joins TRBV13 to TRBJ1-4; TRBD1 matches at 7 bases. The trim removed 3 bases at V and 3 bases at J, leaving 4 bases unmatched. This CDR3 spans 15 amino acids. In germline, CDR1 is PRHDT, CDR2 FYEKMQ (reference sequence). The CDR3 DNA reads as TGTGCCAGCAGCTTGGAGGGACAGTCTAATGAAAAACTGTTTTTT. Protein sequence: CASSLEGQSNEKLFF.

The CDR3 DNA follows: TGTGCCAGCAGTGAAAACCCCCCCAGGACTAGCGGGGGGGTGGAGCAGTACTTC. Translation: CASSENPPRTSGGVEQYF. The J gene is TRBJ2-7, the V gene TRBV25-1; 15 bases line up with TRBD2. Per the germline V gene, CDR1 is MGHDK and CDR2 is SYGVNS. The length of the CDR3 is 18 residues. Unmatched junction bases numbered 12, after V lost 2 bases and J lost 7 bases.

The table lists this clone with a few counts. The genes are TRBV19 and TRBJ2-7; no clear D. Germline CDR1 reads LNHDA; CDR2 reads SQIVND (reference sequence). The germline V and J ends were trimmed by 4 bases and 2 bases, with 6 bases remaining between them. CDR3 length equals 12 residues. As DNA, the CDR3 is TGTGCCAGTAGTACCGGTCCCTACGAGCAGTACTTC. Translated: CASSTGPYEQYF.

V gene TRBV28 combines with J gene TRBJ2-7; TRBD2 might be the D (6 bases). V dropped 3 bases and J dropped 0 bases, with 15 bases sitting between them. Germline CDR1 MDHEN, CDR2 SYDVKM. The length of the CDR3 is 16 residues. CDR3 sequence (DNA): TGTGCCAGCAGTTTGGGGGGAGTAGGGATCTCCTACGAGCAGTACTTC. Translation gives CASSLGGVGISYEQYF.

The rearrangement links TRBV28 to TRBJ1-3, with a weak D call TRBD1 (6 bases). CDR3 length: 14 amino acids. V lost 8 bases, J lost 3 bases, and 14 bases lay in between. Looked up from germline, CDR1 is MDHEN and CDR2 is SYDVKM. CDR3 DNA sequence: TGTGCCAGCGGGAAAGGGGGAAGTGGAAACACCATATATTTT. Translated, it gives CASGKGGSGNTIYF.

The chain has TRBV29-1 and TRBJ2-1; 7 bases fit TRBD1. The length of the CDR3 is 11 residues. Germline trimming cut 8 bases from V and 7 bases from J; bases unmatched to any gene: 5. Germline V gene lookup returns CDR1 SQVTM and CDR2 ANQGSEA. In DNA, the CDR3 is TGCAGCACCCCACAGGGGAATGAGCAGTTCTTC. Its translation: CSTPQGNEQFF.

J is TRBJ2-3 and V is TRBV5-6; 8 positions match TRBD1. The CDR3 has 15 residues. Germline V gives CDR1 SGHDT, CDR2 YYEEEE. V gave up 4 bases and J gave up 3 bases; unmatched junction bases: 7. DNA of the CDR3: TGTGCCAGCAGCAAAACAGGGGGAAGTACAGATACGCAGTATTTT. Its translation: CASSKTGGSTDTQYF.

The chain uses TRBV9 and TRBJ1-2; D possibly corresponds to TRBD1 (5 bases). This CDR3 comprises 13 residues. CDR1 SGDLS and CDR2 YYNGEE come from the germline V gene. V shed 4 bases and J shed 4 bases, with 11 bases lying between them. The CDR3 DNA follows: TGTGCCAGCAGCTCGGGGGTCGGCTATGGCTACACCTTC. Its protein product is CASSSGVGYGYTF.

The CDR3 nucleotides read TGTGCCAGCAGCCCCGGACAGGGGCAAGAGACCCAGTACTTC. This gives the protein CASSPGQGQETQYF. The V call is TRBV7-2, the J call TRBJ2-5, with 9 nucleotides matching TRBD1. This CDR3 contains 14 residues. Germline V gene sequence: CDR1 SGHTA, CDR2 FQGNSA. The junction had 3 bases not matched to a gene; V was cut back by 5 bases and J by 2 bases.

This chain links TRBV10-3 with TRBJ1-2, with D maybe TRBD1 (6 bases). Germline V gene lookup returns CDR1 ENHRY and CDR2 SYGVKD. The CDR3 is 14 amino acids. The V end was cut by 3 bases, the J end by 3 bases, with 11 bases between. CDR3 nucleotides: TGTGCCATCAGTGACCAGGGGATGGACTATGGCTACACCTTC. It translates to CAISDQGMDYGYTF.

V usage is TRBV25-1 and J usage is TRBJ1-1; TRBD1 aligns across 9 bases. This CDR3 is 15 amino acids long. Germline lookup yields CDR1 MGHDK and CDR2 SYGVNS. With 5 bases clipped from V and 1 base from J, the junction kept 5 bases outside the gene matches. CDR3 region: CASSKTGGSNTEAFF. In nucleotides, the CDR3 is TGTGCCAGCAGTAAGACAGGGGGATCGAACACTGAAGCTTTCTTT. Complete variable domain (other parts from reference TRBV25-1 and TRBJ1-1): EADIYQTPRYLVIGTGKKITLECSQTMGHDKMYWYQQDPGMELHLIHYSYGVNSTEKGDLSSESTVSRIRTEHFPLTLESARPSHTSQYLCASSKTGGSNTEAFFGQGTRLTVV.

This clone was detected only a few times. The genes are TRBV19 and TRBJ1-5, with D uncertain. V lost 1 base and J lost 4, with 8 bases in between. Germline V gene sequence: CDR1 LNHDA, CDR2 SQIVND (reference sequence). The CDR3 is made up of 14 amino acids. CDR3 sequence (DNA): TGTGCCAGTAGTATAGGGTCCGGGAATCAGCCCCAGCATTTT. It specifies CASSIGSGNQPQHF.

V gene TRBV2 combines with J gene TRBJ1-2, with a possible D match to TRBD1 (5 bases). V lost 3 bases, J lost 6 bases, and 14 bases lay in between. The CDR3 loop spans 14 amino acids. Per germline, CDR1 SNHLY and CDR2 FYNNEI. Here the CDR3 DNA reads TGTGCCAGCAGTGAGGTCCCAGGGATGAATGGCTACACCTTC. Its translation is CASSEVPGMNGYTF.

Here the CDR3 reads CASSLTLDSRTEAFF. In DNA, the CDR3 is TGCGCCAGCAGCCTAACACTGGACAGTCGGACTGAAGCTTTCTTT. This sequence joins TRBV4-1 and TRBJ1-1; possible D gene TRBD1, 6 bases. V dropped 4 bases and J dropped 5 bases, with 17 bases sitting between them. Germline values: CDR1 MGHRA, CDR2 YSYEKL. This CDR3 region has 15 residues.

The chain is built from TRBV7-2 and TRBJ1-4, with D unresolved. Per the germline V gene, CDR1 is SGHTA and CDR2 is FQGNSA. This CDR3 region has 16 residues. V was trimmed by 3 bases and J by 4 bases, leaving 15 bases between them. The CDR3 DNA reads TGTGCCAGCAGCTTGGGTTTCCGGGTGGGTAATGAAAAACTGTTTTTT. Its protein is CASSLGFRVGNEKLFF. Complete variable domain (other parts from reference TRBV7-2 and TRBJ1-4): GAGVSQSPSNKVTEKGKDVELRCDPISGHTALYWYRQSLGQGLEFLIYFQGNSAPDKSGLPSDRFSAERTGGSVSTLTIQRTQQEDSAVYLCASSLGFRVGNEKLFFGSGTQLSVL.

This chain connects TRBV5-6 to TRBJ2-3; 10 bases align to TRBD1. With V trimmed by 2 bases and J by 4 bases, 1 base remained unmatched. The V gene's germline CDR1 is SGHDT and CDR2 YYEEEE. The CDR3 runs to 14 residues. This CDR3 is CASSFGTGADTQYF. The CDR3 DNA sequence: TGTGCCAGCAGCTTCGGGACAGGGGCAGATACGCAGTATTTT. Together with reference TRBV5-6 and TRBJ2-3, the CDR3 gives the full variable domain: DAGVTQSPTHLIKTRGQQVTLRCSPKSGHDTVSWYQQALGQGPQFIFQYYEEEERQRGNFPDRFSGHQFPNYSSELNVNALLLGDSALYLCASSFGTGADTQYFGPGTRLTVL.

The gene calls are TRBV9 and TRBJ2-5; 12 bases map to TRBD2. CDR3 size: 16 residues. Germline lookup yields CDR1 SGDLS and CDR2 YYNGEE. With V trimmed by 0 bases and J by 3 bases, 3 bases remained unmatched. The CDR3 loop reads CASSVGASGGEETQYF. In DNA, the CDR3 is TGTGCCAGCAGCGTAGGGGCTAGCGGGGGGGAAGAGACCCAGTACTTC.

V gene TRBV5-1 combines with J gene TRBJ1-2, with D tentatively TRBD1 (5 bases). V lost 0 bases to trimming and J lost 7 bases, with 10 bases between them. CDR3 length equals 13 residues. Germline loops: CDR1 SGHRS, CDR2 YFSETQ. Written as DNA, the CDR3 is TGCGCCAGCAGCTTGGTAGGGGAAGGTGGCTACACCTTC. This codes for CASSLVGEGGYTF.

V gene TRBV5-6 combines with J gene TRBJ2-3; 10 bases line up with TRBD2. V trimming: 1 base; J trimming: 4 bases; junction bases outside the gene matches: 12. The CDR3 contains 18 residues. Germline values: CDR1 SGHDT, CDR2 YYEEEE. In DNA, the CDR3 is TGTGCCAGCAGCTTGTGGGGAAGGATAGCGGGAGGTTCAGATACGCAGTATTTT. Translating gives CASSLWGRIAGGSDTQYF.

The rearrangement links TRBV13 to TRBJ2-1, with TRBD2 matching 10 bases. This CDR3 spans 18 amino acids. The V gene's germline CDR1 is PRHDT and CDR2 FYEKMQ (reference sequence). The J segment lost 7 bases and the V segment lost 2 bases, leaving 14 bases of the junction unmatched. The CDR3, as DNA: TGTGCCAGCAGCTTATGGTCAGCGGGAGGGCCACAGTCGAATGAGCAGTTCTTC. It codes for CASSLWSAGGPQSNEQFF.

The CDR3 sequence: CASSQALGTASYEQYF. DNA for the CDR3: TGCGCCAGCAGCCAAGCTCTCGGGACAGCTTCCTACGAGCAGTACTTC. The V call is TRBV4-1, the J call TRBJ2-5; 7 bases line up with TRBD1. The DNA end is a closer match to TRBJ2-7, so the J assignment may be wrong. CDR3 length: 16 amino acids. Germline CDR1 is MGHRA and CDR2 is YSYEKL.